Following are 6 T cell receptor beta chains from one sample sequenced in a study of T cells in Graves' hyperthyroidism and ophthalmopathy. The TCR beta CDR3 regions underwent amplification using RNA transcripts as the source. In the first-round RT-PCR of the TCR CDR3, the HTBI primer set was used. MiXCR, applied by TCRdb to the multiplex PCR reads, yields one record per CDR3 protein. Of approximately 870,000 distinct CDR3 sequences listed, over 35% are singletons. Sequences were obtained from blood. The receptors here all came from a man younger than 30 with Graves' hyperthyroidism.

This clonotype was observed a few times. At one end the junction does not follow the germline gene, possibly because of a read error. This chain links TRBV4-1 with TRBJ1-2, with TRBD1 identical over 9 bases. The CDR3 length is 14 residues. The germline V gene encodes CDR1 MGHRA and CDR2 YSYEKL. In DNA form, the CDR3 reads TGTGCCAGCAGCTTCGGGACAGGGACCTATGGCTACACCTTC. This sequence encodes CASSFGTGTYGYTF.

This clonotype was seen repeatedly, ten times or more. J is TRBJ1-1 and V is TRBV10-3; 9 nucleotides agree with TRBD1. CDR1 and CDR2 (germline): ENHRY, SYGVKD. The V and J ends lost 6 bases and 0 bases, in that order; junction bases with no gene match: 11. The CDR3 spans 17 residues. The CDR3 DNA is TGTGCCATCAGGGAAACAGGGGGCTATACAATGAACACTGAAGCTTTCTTT. Protein product: CAIRETGGYTMNTEAFF.

This chain links TRBV2 with TRBJ1-6, with 8 bases aligning to TRBD1. CDR1 is SNHLY and CDR2 is FYNNEI in the germline V gene. CDR3 length: 15 amino acids. The J segment lost 7 bases and the V segment lost 4 bases, leaving 6 bases of the junction unmatched. The CDR3, as DNA: TGTGCCAGCAGTGCCAGGGGGCGGGACAATTCACCCCTCCACTTT. Protein sequence: CASSARGRDNSPLHF. The variable domain in full, completed from reference TRBV2 and TRBJ1-6, reads EPEVTQTPSHQVTQMGQEVILRCVPISNHLYFYWYRQILGQKVEFLVSFYNNEISEKSEIFDDQFSVERPDGSNFTLKIRSTKLEDSAMYFCASSARGRDNSPLHFGNGTRLTVT.

Ten or more counts support this clonotype. The chain couples TRBV20-1 to TRBJ2-7; no reliable D call. The germline CDR1 and CDR2 sequences are DFQATT and SNEGSKA (reference sequence). V was trimmed by 0 bases and J by 2 bases, leaving 8 bases between them. There are 13 residues in the CDR3. The chain's CDR3 is CSAREGITYEQYF. In nucleotides, the CDR3 is TGCAGTGCTAGAGAGGGGATCACCTACGAGCAGTACTTC.

CDR3 sequence (DNA): TGTGCCAGCAATCAGTTAAGCAATCAGCCCCAGCATTTT. Its protein is CASNQLSNQPQHF. The chain carries TRBV10-3 and TRBJ1-5; no firm D call. The V gene lost 10 bases and the J gene lost 1 base, with 11 bases spanning the gap. CDR1 ENHRY and CDR2 SYGVKD come from the germline V gene. The CDR3 length is 13 residues.

The chain is built from TRBV10-3 and TRBJ2-7, with 11 bases aligning to TRBD2. Germline V gives CDR1 ENHRY, CDR2 SYGVKD. The CDR3 has 12 residues. Losses at the gene ends were 10 bases for V and 7 bases for J; bases not matched to a gene: 6. In nucleotides, the CDR3 is TGTGCCACCGGGACTAGCGGCGGTGAGCAGTACTTC. Translating it yields CATGTSGGEQYF.